These T cell receptor beta chains were read from a single sample in a study of T-cell reconstitution after alpha-beta-depleted transplantation in children. Using its own MiXCR run on the PCR reads, TCRdb lists one record per CDR3 protein. The table lists 500,000 to 600,000 distinct CDR3 sequences, 25% to 30% of them singletons. The sample consisted of PBMCs, taken before TCRalphabeta/CD19-depleted stem cell transplant. These receptors were taken from a boy under two years old with Wiskott-Aldrich syndrome, due to receive a stem cell transplant. Each CDR3 is given with its conserved first and last residue. Fields, in order: J gene, V gene, clone size, CDR3 length, D gene, CDR3 protein, CDR3 DNA. D genes are given only for firm matches. Where a row states a size, it is once, few, many or the class of an expanded clone; other rows omit it.

>TRBJ2-1|TRBV7-2|.|13|.
CASSPSTYNEQFF
TGTGCCAGCAGCCCTAGCACCTACAATGAGCAGTTCTTC
>TRBJ2-1|TRBV5-1|.|17|TRBD2
CASSFPRSGSSYNEQFF
TGCGCCAGCAGCTTTCCTCGTAGCGGGAGCTCCTACAATGAGCAGTTCTTC
>TRBJ2-1|TRBV28|few|13|.
CASSSVPYNEQFF
TGTGCCAGCAGCTCTGTTCCTTACAATGAGCAGTTCTTC
>TRBJ2-4|TRBV28|.|14|TRBD1
CASRTLGQGDIQYF
TGTGCCAGCCGGACGCTTGGACAGGGCGACATTCAGTACTTC
>TRBJ2-2|TRBV24-1|.|16|TRBD2
CATSDTSGRSTGELFF
TGTGCCACCAGCGATACTAGCGGGAGAAGCACCGGGGAGCTGTTTTTT
>TRBJ2-2|TRBV30|.|17|TRBD2
CAWSVAGLAGVGGELFF
TGTGCCTGGAGTGTAGCGGGACTAGCGGGAGTAGGCGGGGAGCTGTTTTTT
>TRBJ2-7|TRBV3-1|.|16|.
CASSQGRAVRGYEQYF
TGTGCCAGCAGCCAAGGGAGGGCAGTAAGGGGCTACGAGCAGTACTTC
>TRBJ2-7|TRBV3-1|.|17|TRBD2
CACSRKNGLAGIYEQYF
TGTGCCTGCAGCCGCAAGAACGGACTAGCGGGAATCTACGAGCAGTACTTC
>TRBJ2-5|TRBV12-3/TRBV12-4|.|14|.
CASTRGGGTETQYF
TGTGCCAGCACCCGGGGAGGGGGGACTGAGACCCAGTACTTC
>TRBJ2-7|TRBV7-2|.|14|TRBD1
CASSWMTGVNEQYF
TGTGCCAGCAGCTGGATGACAGGGGTCAACGAGCAGTACTTC
>TRBJ2-1|TRBV12-3/TRBV12-4|.|16|TRBD2
CASSRTSGRGYNEQFF
TGTGCCAGCAGTAGGACTAGCGGGAGGGGCTACAATGAGCAGTTCTTC
>TRBJ2-3|TRBV10-3|once|16|.
CAISEGYLDLTDTQYF
TGTGCCATCAGCGAGGGGTATCTTGATCTCACAGATACGCAGTATTTT
>TRBJ1-3|TRBV7-6|.|21|.
CASSLLAYDIRDKGSGNTIYF
TGTGCCAGCAGCTTACTTGCCTACGATATTCGGGATAAGGGCTCTGGAAACACCATATATTTT
>TRBJ2-2|TRBV6-1|few|13|.
CASSDFGSGELFF
TGTGCCAGCAGTGATTTCGGGTCCGGGGAGCTGTTTTTT
>TRBJ2-1|TRBV5-1|.|15|TRBD2
CASSYGRLANNEQFF
TGCGCCAGCAGCTACGGAAGACTAGCAAACAATGAGCAGTTCTTC
>TRBJ2-1|TRBV27|few|12|.
CASSGRYNEQFF
TGTGCCAGTTCCGGACGGTACAATGAGCAGTTCTTC
>TRBJ1-4|TRBV9|few|14|.
CASSPLLGDEKLFF
TGTGCCAGCAGCCCTCTACTCGGGGACGAAAAACTGTTTTTT
>TRBJ2-1|TRBV6-1|.|14|TRBD1
CASSGDRGVSTQFF
TGTGCCAGCAGTGGGGACAGGGGGGTCAGTACGCAGTTCTTC
>TRBJ2-1|TRBV6-2/TRBV6-3|few|17|TRBD2
CASRTRLAGGLDNEQFF
TGTGCCAGCAGAACCAGACTAGCGGGAGGGCTGGACAATGAGCAGTTCTTC
>TRBJ2-1|TRBV5-1|few|17|.
CASKGGVGGGAYNEQFF
TGCGCCAGCAAAGGGGGGGTCGGGGGAGGGGCCTACAATGAGCAGTTCTTC